This T cell receptor (beta chain) was identified during a study of blood T cell repertoires in COVID-19. Overall study: Both acute and convalescent COVID-19 samples were obtained from the United States, Italy and Spain.

Seattle patients were enrolled while actively infected and followed longitudinally. As handled by the study authors: The assay estimated nucleated cells by amplifying reference gene primers. The table came from immunoSEQ multiplex PCR; TCRdb's copy has only in-frame clones and leaves some out. V, J and clone size derive from that table, while D and trimming were established from the DNA sequence. The sample consists of more than 300,000 clones, about 87% of them appearing once. Trimming shortened V by 3 bases and J by 2 bases, and 8 bases separated the two germline ends. The CDR3 length is 15 residues. The germline gives CDR1 SGHVS, CDR2 FNYEAQ.

The TCR sequence derives from a woman in her forties or fifties with COVID-19, enrolled during active disease. The specimen sequenced was peripheral blood. The chain is built from TRBV7-6 and TRBJ1-6; D uncertain. This chain's CDR3 is CASSLSETYNSPLHF. The CDR3, as DNA: TGTGCCAGCAGCTTGAGTGAAACCTATAATTCACCCCTCCACTTT. The full variable domain, completed using reference TRBV7-6 and TRBJ1-6, is GAGVSQSPRYKVTKRGQDVALRCDPISGHVSLYWYRQALGQGPEFLTYFNYEAQQDKSGLPNDRFSAERPEGSISTLTIQRTEQRDSAMYRCASSLSETYNSPLHFGNGTRLTVT.